This T cell receptor (beta chain) was found in a study of shared clonotypes between healthy human individuals. This clone is a singleton in its sample. Clones were sequenced by immunoSEQ multiplex PCR, and TCRdb holds only the in-frame ones, with some missing. The sample consists of hundreds of thousands of clones, around 74% of them appearing once. V lost 4 bases to trimming and J lost 8 bases; unmatched junction nucleotides: 11. The CDR3 runs 15 residues. Germline V gene data show CDR1 as SGHDT and CDR2 as YYEEEE. V gene TRBV5-6 combines with J gene TRBJ2-1; 8 positions match TRBD2. The clonotype was recovered from a woman in her twenties or thirties in good health. The sequenced material came from memory CD4+ T cells sorted from blood. The subset denotes: CD45RA-negative fraction. The CDR3 DNA reads TGTGCCAGCAGCGTAGGACTAGCAGGGAGGGATGAGCAGTTCTTC. Its protein product is CASSVGLAGRDEQFF.